The present T cell receptor beta chain was sequenced within a study of T cell changes during pregnancy in multiple sclerosis. The method was immunoSEQ multiplex PCR; TCRdb's version includes in-frame clones alone and lacks a portion of them. The data show tens of thousands of clones, with roughly 90% seen just once and about 0.64% held by the top ten. Trimming took 7 bases from V and 1 from J, leaving 13 bases between them. Per the germline V gene, CDR1 is LGHNA and CDR2 is YNFKEQ. This CDR3 spans 14 amino acids. The sequence came from a female donor with multiple sclerosis, enrolled in a pregnancy study. Sample: CD4+ T cells from peripheral blood mononuclear cells, taken after pregnancy. The V and J genes are TRBV4-2 and TRBJ2-5; tentative D call: TRBD2 (7 bases). In nucleotides, the CDR3 is TGTGCCAGCACTAAGGGGGGGTCCCAAGAGACCCAGTACTTC. As protein: CASTKGGSQETQYF.